This T cell receptor (beta chain) was identified during a study of T cell responses to AZD1222 COVID-19 vaccine. This clone was observed a single time. Its specificity is unknown. Study outcomes and limitations: Variant regions that are unmutated are reportedly the target of nearly half of spike-specific TCRs. Just 5 to 7 people given AZD1222 tested seropositive at baseline.

Sequenced by immunoSEQ multiplex PCR; TCRdb stores in-frame clones only, minus some. The profile shows approximately 150,000 clones, around 90% of them singletons. The source is an adult who received the AZD1222 COVID-19 vaccine. Sequencing used peripheral blood, obtained 28 days after the second AZD1222 dose.

CDR3 bases: TGTGCCAGCTCATCTTTTAGGCAGACGGAGAGCTCCTACAATGAGCAGTTCTTC. This codes for CASSSFRQTESSYNEQFF. The chain recombines TRBV18 with TRBJ2-1; no clear D. Germline CDR1 is KGHSH and CDR2 is LQKENI. CDR3 size: 18 residues. Trimming removed 5 bases from V and 0 bases from J, with 20 bases in between. Variable domain in full (rest from reference TRBV18 and TRBJ2-1): NAGVMQNPRHLVRRRGQEARLRCSPMKGHSHVYWYRQLPEEGLKFMVYLQKENIIDESGMPKERFSAEFPKEGPSILRIQQVVRGDSAAYFCASSSFRQTESSYNEQFFGPGTRLTVL.